This passage covers 19 T cell receptor beta chains from one sample sequenced in a study of blood T cell repertoires in COVID-19. Data came from immunoSEQ multiplex PCR; TCRdb stores just in-frame clones and leaves some out. The sample gives about 370,000 clones, around 89% of which show up once; approximately 3% is in the top ten. Sequencing input: peripheral blood. Every receptor here comes from a woman under 40 with COVID-19, enrolled during active disease.

This clone was seen only once. The chain couples TRBV7-6 to TRBJ2-7, with 8 positions matching TRBD1. The junction had 8 bases not matched to a gene; V was cut back by 4 bases and J by 6 bases. This CDR3 comprises 14 residues. Germline assignment: CDR1 SGHVS and CDR2 FNYEAQ. The CDR3 DNA reads TGTGCCAGCAGCTCGGGACAGGAATGGAGCGAGCAGTACTTC. Translating it yields CASSSGQEWSEQYF.

The V gene is TRBV18, the J gene TRBJ1-2; D is possibly TRBD1 (5 bases). Germline CDR1 and CDR2: KGHSH and LQKENI. Trimming pared 3 bases from V and 6 bases from J, leaving 5 bases between. This CDR3 region has 11 residues. CDR3 DNA: TGTGCCAGCTCACCCAGGGATGGCTACACCTTC. It yields the protein CASSPRDGYTF. Supplemented by reference TRBV18 and TRBJ1-2, the full variable domain reads NAGVMQNPRHLVRRRGQEARLRCSPMKGHSHVYWYRQLPEEGLKFMVYLQKENIIDESGMPKERFSAEFPKEGPSILRIQQVVRGDSAAYFCASSPRDGYTFGSGTRLTVV.

In its sample, this clone was seen once. The chain employs TRBV3-1 (or the pseudogene TRBV3-2) and TRBJ2-5; D unresolved. The germline V and J ends were trimmed by 2 bases and 4 bases, with 8 bases remaining between them. CDR3 length equals 13 residues. CDR1 and CDR2 (germline): LGHDT, YNNKEL (reference sequence). CDR3 loop: CASSQWAGETQYF. CDR3 DNA: TGTGCCAGCAGCCAATGGGCCGGAGAGACCCAGTACTTC.

The V and J genes are TRBV19 and TRBJ1-5; D is uncertain. The CDR3 has 15 amino acids. Per germline, CDR1 LNHDA and CDR2 SQIVND (reference sequence). V lost 1 base and J lost 0, with 7 bases in between. CDR3 protein: CASSIGTASNQPQHF. The CDR3 DNA sequence: TGTGCCAGTAGTATAGGCACAGCTAGCAATCAGCCCCAGCATTTT.

This chain links TRBV5-1 with TRBJ2-3; 9 nucleotides match TRBD1. Trimming cost V 0 bases and J 2 bases; bases outside gene matches: 4. The germline gives CDR1 SGHRS, CDR2 YFSETQ. This CDR3 has 16 residues. The CDR3 sequence: CASSLGGQGFTDTQYF. The CDR3 region has the DNA TGCGCCAGCAGCTTGGGGGGACAGGGTTTCACAGATACGCAGTATTTT.

V gene TRBV5-4 combines with J gene TRBJ1-2; 8 nucleotides align to TRBD1. The J segment lost 3 bases and the V segment lost 4 bases, leaving 2 bases of the junction unmatched. Germline V gene sequence: CDR1 SGHNT, CDR2 YYREEE (reference sequence). This CDR3 is built from 13 residues. CDR3 DNA sequence: TGTGCCAGCAGCCCGGGACAGGACTATGGCTACACCTTC. It translates to CASSPGQDYGYTF.

This clone has a single count. V usage is TRBV4-3 and J usage is TRBJ1-4; D gene uncertain. The germline gives CDR1 LGHNA, CDR2 YSLEER. Between the trimmed V and J ends, which lost 0 bases and 7 bases, there was a span of 9 bases. The CDR3 is 14 amino acids. In nucleotides, the CDR3 is TGCGCCAGCAGCCAAGACAGGTTCGCTGAAAAACTGTTTTTT. It is translated as CASSQDRFAEKLFF.

J is TRBJ2-7 and V is TRBV6-6, with 9 bases identical to TRBD1. This CDR3 spans 14 amino acids. In germline, CDR1 is MNHNY, CDR2 SVGAGI (reference sequence). Trimming at V came to 2 bases and at J to 4 bases, leaving 3 bases not matched to a gene. CDR3 residues: CASSYLQGAYEQYV. The CDR3 coding sequence is TGTGCCAGCAGTTACCTACAGGGGGCATACGAGCAGTACGTC.

This clone is a singleton in its sample. The gene calls are TRBV6-2 or TRBV6-3 and TRBJ2-5; D gene ambiguous. Germline V gene lookup returns CDR1 MNHEY and CDR2 SVGEGT. V dropped 2 bases and J dropped 4 bases, with 11 bases sitting between them. The CDR3 has 14 residues. CDR3 amino acids: CASSYARGRETQYF. Here the CDR3 DNA reads TGTGCCAGCAGTTACGCCCGAGGCAGAGAGACCCAGTACTTC.

The chain is built from TRBV6-5 and TRBJ1-1, with 7 bases that match TRBD1. The CDR3 sequence is 14 residues long. With V trimmed by 6 bases and J by 1 base, 5 bases remained unmatched. Germline V gene sequence: CDR1 MNHEY, CDR2 SVGAGI. The CDR3 nucleotides read TGTGCCAGCAGCTCGACAGGGCAGAACACTGAAGCTTTCTTT. Residues: CASSSTGQNTEAFF.

The chain has TRBV5-8 and TRBJ2-5, with 7 bases matching TRBD1. The CDR3 totals 14 residues. J lost 5 bases, V lost 1 base, and 5 bases had no gene match. Germline V gene data show CDR1 as SGHTS and CDR2 as YDEGEE. Here the CDR3 DNA reads TGTGCCAGCAGCTTGACAGGGGTTGTGGAGACCCAGTACTTC. It specifies CASSLTGVVETQYF.

This clone has more than one count but fewer than ten. This chain links TRBV4-3 with TRBJ2-7; tentatively, D is TRBD2 (7 bases). The CDR3 consists of 18 residues. V was clipped by 0 bases and J by 1 base, with 19 bases between them. Germline assignment: CDR1 LGHNA and CDR2 YSLEER. As DNA, the CDR3 is TGCGCCAGCAGCCAAGATTGGGGGCGGGGGCTTGGGTCCTACGAGCAGTACTTC. Translated, it gives CASSQDWGRGLGSYEQYF.

The chain carries TRBV19 and TRBJ2-3; 8 bases match TRBD2. V was pared by 1 base and J by 4 bases, with 13 bases of the junction left unmatched. The CDR3 totals 18 residues. CDR1 is LNHDA and CDR2 is SQIVND in the germline V gene (reference sequence). CDR3 in amino acids: CASSIVRGAGEGADTQYF. As DNA, the CDR3 is TGTGCCAGTAGTATAGTTCGGGGAGCGGGAGAGGGGGCAGATACGCAGTATTTT.

The CDR3 DNA reads TGTGCCAGCAGCGTAGAGGAGGGCCACTATGGCTACACCTTC. Translation gives CASSVEEGHYGYTF. The chain joins TRBV9 to TRBJ1-2, with D unresolved. The CDR3 spans 14 residues. The germline V gene encodes CDR1 SGDLS and CDR2 YYNGEE. V was clipped by 0 bases and J by 3 bases, with 9 bases between them.

This clone was recorded only once. The rearrangement joins TRBV27 to TRBJ2-1; D call uncertain. The CDR3 runs 18 residues. Trimming pared 6 bases from V and 4 bases from J, leaving 25 bases between. Germline V gives CDR1 MNHEY, CDR2 SMNVEV (reference sequence). The CDR3 spells CASSYPPSNPYTYNEQFF. DNA of the CDR3: TGTGCCAGCAGCTACCCCCCCTCGAACCCCTATACGTACAATGAGCAGTTCTTC.

The chain joins TRBV5-5 to TRBJ2-7; TRBD1 matches at 11 bases. The ends lost 0 bases at V and 3 bases at J; junction bases unmatched: 5. In germline, CDR1 is SGHKS, CDR2 YYEKEE (reference sequence). The CDR3 contains 16 residues. The CDR3 sequence: CASSLAGGQGVYEQYF. The DNA for the CDR3 is TGTGCCAGCAGCTTGGCCGGGGGACAGGGGGTCTACGAGCAGTACTTC. Full variable domain (missing parts from reference TRBV5-5 and TRBJ2-7): DAGVTQSPTHLIKTRGQQVTLRCSPISGHKSVSWYQQVLGQGPQFIFQYYEKEERGRGNFPDRFSARQFPNYSSELNVNALLLGDSALYLCASSLAGGQGVYEQYFGPGTRLTVT.

The chain is built from TRBV5-1 and TRBJ2-3; 8 bases fit TRBD1. The CDR3 is made up of 14 amino acids. Trimming at V came to 0 bases and at J to 5 bases, leaving 2 bases not matched to a gene. Germline V gene lookup returns CDR1 SGHRS and CDR2 YFSETQ. The CDR3 nucleotides read TGCGCCAGCAGCTTGGGACAGGGGAGAGATACGCAGTATTTT. Protein sequence: CASSLGQGRDTQYF.

V gene TRBV5-1 combines with J gene TRBJ1-1; D is undetermined. The CDR3 runs 15 residues. From germline, CDR1 is SGHRS and CDR2 YFSETQ. The V end lost 0 bases, the J end lost 0 bases, and 9 bases lay between the germline ends. CDR3 amino acids: CASSLGQRVNTEAFF. For the CDR3, the DNA is TGCGCCAGCAGCTTGGGGCAGCGAGTGAACACTGAAGCTTTCTTT.

The CDR3 here is CASSLSGVGNTIYF. In DNA, the CDR3 is TGTGCCAGCAGTTTATCCGGGGTAGGAAACACCATATATTTT. The rearrangement links TRBV27 to TRBJ1-3, with D unclear. The V end was cut by 0 bases, the J end by 4 bases, with 7 bases between. There are 14 residues in the CDR3. Looked up from germline, CDR1 is MNHEY and CDR2 is SMNVEV (reference sequence).